These T cell receptor beta chains were read from a single sample in a study of blood T cells in healthy people across ages. TCRdb passed the 5' RACE reads through MiXCR, listing each CDR3 protein once. The sample carries more than 1 million distinct CDR3 sequences, more than 40% recorded once. Sequenced sample: blood. All receptors come from a woman in her sixties in good health. The CDR3 runs from the conserved cysteine through the conserved F or W. D genes are given only for firm matches. Not every row has a clone size; where given, it reads once, few, many or a size class.

clone size	D gene	V gene	J gene	CDR3 DNA	CDR3 protein
few	TRBD1	TRBV29-1	TRBJ2-5	TGCAGCGTTGAAGCCCAGGGGGCGTCGAACCAGTACTTC	CSVEAQGASNQYF
-	TRBD2	TRBV5-1	TRBJ2-1	TGCGCCAGCAGCCTCAGTTTCGGGACTAGCGGGGTGAGCTCCTACAATGAGCAGTTCTTC	CASSLSFGTSGVSSYNEQFF
-	TRBD2	TRBV28	TRBJ2-7	TGTGCCAGCAGACCCTCGGTGGGCGGGAGAGCCTACGAGCAGTACTTC	CASRPSVGGRAYEQYF
-	-	TRBV6-1	TRBJ2-5	TGTGCCAGCAGTGAAGCTGGGATAGTCCGGGCCCAAGAGACCCAGTACTTC	CASSEAGIVRAQETQYF
-	TRBD1	TRBV7-9	TRBJ2-3	TGTGCCAGCAGCACTCGACAGGGCGCGCAGTATTTT	CASSTRQGAQYF
few	TRBD1	TRBV12-3/TRBV12-4	TRBJ1-4	TGTGCCAGCAGTTTATCCGGGACAGGGTGGGAAAAACTGTTTTTT	CASSLSGTGWEKLFF
-	TRBD2	TRBV20-1	TRBJ2-1	TGCAGTGCTAGAGTCCGGGAGGTACCCTACAATGAGCAGTTCTTC	CSARVREVPYNEQFF
once	-	TRBV15	TRBJ2-7	TGTGCCACCAGCGCTTTGACAGGATCCTACGAGCAGTACTTC	CATSALTGSYEQYF
-	-	TRBV9	TRBJ2-7	TGTGCCAGCAGCTCTAGGGGGAATTCCTACGAGCAGTACTTC	CASSSRGNSYEQYF
-	TRBD2	TRBV9	TRBJ2-4	TGTACCAGCAGCAATCGACTAGCGGGAGAAGGGGAGCAGTACTTC	CTSSNRLAGEGEQYF
-	TRBD2	TRBV7-2	TRBJ2-1	TGTGCCAGCAGTCCTTTCGGGGGACTAGCGAACAATGAGCAGTTCTTC	CASSPFGGLANNEQFF
few	-	TRBV6-5	TRBJ2-7	TGTGCCAGCAGTTACACCACAGCCTCCTACGAGCAGTACTTC	CASSYTTASYEQYF
-	-	TRBV20-1	TRBJ2-5	TGCAGTGCTAGTTGGGTTTCCTACAATGAGCAGTACTTC	CSASWVSYNEQYF
few	TRBD1	TRBV7-6	TRBJ2-7	TGTGCCAGCAGGCCAATCTGGGACAGGGGGTCCTACGAGCAGTACTTC	CASRPIWDRGSYEQYF
-	-	TRBV2	TRBJ2-7	TGTGCCAGCAGTGAATTCCGGTCTAGCAACGAGCAGTACTTC	CASSEFRSSNEQYF
-	TRBD1	TRBV20-1	TRBJ1-5	TGCAGTGCTAGAACCACAGGGGGGGGGAATGCGGAGCCCCAGCATTTT	CSARTTGGGNAEPQHF
many	TRBD2	TRBV20-1	TRBJ2-1	TGCAGTGCTAGGAGCGGGAGTAGCTACAATGAGCAGTTCTTC	CSARSGSSYNEQFF
few	TRBD2	TRBV7-3	TRBJ2-7	TGTGCCAGCAGCTTATGGGGGACTAGAGGCGAGCAGTACTTC	CASSLWGTRGEQYF
few	TRBD1	TRBV18	TRBJ2-5	TGTGCCAGCTCGCAACAGGGGCGAGAGACCCAGTACTTC	CASSQQGRETQYF
-	TRBD2	TRBV15	TRBJ2-1	TGTGCCACCAGCAGAGGCGGGAGCTCCCACAATGAGCAGTTCTTC	CATSRGGSSHNEQFF
-	TRBD2	TRBV20-1	TRBJ2-7	TGCAGTGCTATCCCGGGAGGCGACGAGCAGTACTTC	CSAIPGGDEQYF
-	-	TRBV4-2	TRBJ2-1	TGTGCCAGCAGCCCGGACTCCCGCTCCCACAATGAGCAGTTCTTC	CASSPDSRSHNEQFF
-	-	TRBV29-1	TRBJ2-1	TGCAGCACAGCAGACACTGAGCAGTTCTTC	CSTADTEQFF
-	TRBD2	TRBV5-1	TRBJ2-1	TGCGCCAGCAGCCTGTACATGTCCGGGACTAGCGGGACTCGGAATGAGCAGTTCTTC	CASSLYMSGTSGTRNEQFF
few	TRBD1	TRBV6-5	TRBJ2-5	TGTGCCAGCAGCCCCTCCGGGACAGGGTTCAAGACCCAGTACTTC	CASSPSGTGFKTQYF
once	TRBD1	TRBV20-1	TRBJ2-7	TGCAGTGCTCCACCGAACAGGGGATGGAGTTACGAGCAGTACTTC	CSAPPNRGWSYEQYF
few	-	TRBV20-1	TRBJ2-7	TGCAGTGCTAGAGATGGTACATCGACCTACGAGCAGTACTTC	CSARDGTSTYEQYF
-	-	TRBV4-1	TRBJ2-5	TGCGCCAGCAGCCAAGAAATACTGGACCAAGAGACCCAGTACTTC	CASSQEILDQETQYF
-	TRBD1	TRBV28	TRBJ2-3	TGTGCCAGCAGTTCCGCTACCCCGACAGGGGGGTTCACAGATACGCAGTATTTT	CASSSATPTGGFTDTQYF
-	-	TRBV7-9	TRBJ1-1	TGTGCCAGCAGCTTAGTCGGGGATGGCACTGAAGCTTTCTTT	CASSLVGDGTEAFF
-	-	TRBV7-2	TRBJ2-3	TGTGCCAGCAGCTTAGGAGGACTCAACACAGATACGCAGTATTTT	CASSLGGLNTDTQYF
few	TRBD1	TRBV9	TRBJ2-6	TGTGCCAGCAGCGTAGGGACAGGGGCTGGGGCCAACGTCCTGACTTTC	CASSVGTGAGANVLTF
-	-	TRBV5-1	TRBJ1-2	TGCGCCAGCAGCTTGGCCTCTGCAGGGGCCGACTATGGCTACACCTTC	CASSLASAGADYGYTF
-	TRBD2	TRBV2	TRBJ2-5	TGTGCCAGCACCGGGACTAGCGGGAAAGAGCAGTACTTC	CASTGTSGKEQYF